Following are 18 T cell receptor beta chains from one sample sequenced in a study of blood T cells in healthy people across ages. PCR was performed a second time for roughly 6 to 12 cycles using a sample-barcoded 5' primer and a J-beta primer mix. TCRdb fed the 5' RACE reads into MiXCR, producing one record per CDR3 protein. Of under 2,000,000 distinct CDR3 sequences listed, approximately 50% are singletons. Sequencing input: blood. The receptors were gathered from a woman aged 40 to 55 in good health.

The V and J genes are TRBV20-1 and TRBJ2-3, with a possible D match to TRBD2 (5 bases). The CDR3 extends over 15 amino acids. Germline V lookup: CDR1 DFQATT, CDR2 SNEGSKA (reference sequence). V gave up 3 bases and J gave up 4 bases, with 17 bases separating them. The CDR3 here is CSASGFGGLSDTQYF. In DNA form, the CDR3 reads TGCAGTGCTAGTGGGTTCGGCGGGTTGTCAGATACGCAGTATTTT.

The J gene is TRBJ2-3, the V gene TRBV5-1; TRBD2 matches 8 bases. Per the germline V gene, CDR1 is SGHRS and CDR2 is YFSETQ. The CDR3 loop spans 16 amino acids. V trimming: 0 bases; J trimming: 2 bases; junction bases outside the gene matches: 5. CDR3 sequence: CASSLGGTSPTDTQYF. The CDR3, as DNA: TGCGCCAGCAGCTTGGGAGGGACTAGTCCCACAGATACGCAGTATTTT.

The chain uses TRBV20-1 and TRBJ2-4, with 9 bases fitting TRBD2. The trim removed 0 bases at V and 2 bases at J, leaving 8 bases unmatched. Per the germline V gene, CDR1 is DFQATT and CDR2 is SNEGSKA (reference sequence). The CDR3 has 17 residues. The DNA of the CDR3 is TGCAGTGCTAGAGATCCCGGGCTAGCGGGATCCAAAAACATTCAGTACTTC. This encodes CSARDPGLAGSKNIQYF.

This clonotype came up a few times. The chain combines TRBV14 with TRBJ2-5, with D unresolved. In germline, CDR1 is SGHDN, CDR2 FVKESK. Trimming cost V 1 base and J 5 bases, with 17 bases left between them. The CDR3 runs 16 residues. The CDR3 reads CASSQGLSVDTETQYF. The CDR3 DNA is TGTGCCAGCAGCCAAGGCCTGTCCGTTGATACGGAGACCCAGTACTTC.

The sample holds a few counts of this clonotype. The CDR3 nucleotides read TGTGCCAGCAGCGAAAAGCACAGCACAGATACGCAGTATTTT. This encodes CASSEKHSTDTQYF. This sequence joins TRBV7-9 and TRBJ2-3, with no clear D. Germline V gene data show CDR1 as SEHNR and CDR2 as FQNEAQ (reference sequence). Trimming stripped 5 bases from V and 0 bases from J, with 9 bases between. CDR3 length: 14 residues.

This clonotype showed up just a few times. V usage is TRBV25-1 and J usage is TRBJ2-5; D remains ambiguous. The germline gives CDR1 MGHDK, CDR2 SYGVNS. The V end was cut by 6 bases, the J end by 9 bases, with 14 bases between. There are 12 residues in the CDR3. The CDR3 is CASRDTLLSQYF. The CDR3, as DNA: TGTGCCAGCAGAGACACCCTCTTGTCCCAGTACTTC.

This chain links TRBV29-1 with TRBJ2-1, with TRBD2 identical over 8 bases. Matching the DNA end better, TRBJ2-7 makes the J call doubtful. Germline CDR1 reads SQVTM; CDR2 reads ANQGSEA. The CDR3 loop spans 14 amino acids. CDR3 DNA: TGCAGCGTTGCCGGGGGGGGATCCTACAATGAGCAGTACTTC. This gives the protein CSVAGGGSYNEQYF.

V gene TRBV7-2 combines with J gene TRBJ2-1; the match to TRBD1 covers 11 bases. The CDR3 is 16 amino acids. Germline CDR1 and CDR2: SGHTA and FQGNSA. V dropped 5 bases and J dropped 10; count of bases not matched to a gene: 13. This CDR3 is CASSKYGTGGRREQFF. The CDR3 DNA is TGTGCCAGCAGCAAATACGGGACAGGGGGAAGAAGGGAGCAGTTCTTC.

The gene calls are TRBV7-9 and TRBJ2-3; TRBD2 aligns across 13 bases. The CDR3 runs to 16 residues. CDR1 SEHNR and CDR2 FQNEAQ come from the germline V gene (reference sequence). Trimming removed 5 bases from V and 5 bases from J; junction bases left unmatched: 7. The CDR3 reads CASSTLLAGGQDTQYF. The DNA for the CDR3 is TGTGCCAGCAGCACCTTACTAGCGGGGGGGCAAGATACGCAGTATTTT.

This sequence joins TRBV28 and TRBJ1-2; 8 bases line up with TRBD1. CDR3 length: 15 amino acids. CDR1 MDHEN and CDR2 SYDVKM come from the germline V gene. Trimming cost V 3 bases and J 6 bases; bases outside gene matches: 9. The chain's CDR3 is CASSFAGQGFDGYTF. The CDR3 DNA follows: TGTGCCAGCAGTTTCGCTGGACAGGGTTTCGATGGCTACACCTTC.

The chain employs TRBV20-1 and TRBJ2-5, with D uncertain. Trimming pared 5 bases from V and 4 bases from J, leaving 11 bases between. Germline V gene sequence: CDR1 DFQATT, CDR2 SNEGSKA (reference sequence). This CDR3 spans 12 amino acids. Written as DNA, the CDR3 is TGCAGTGCTCCCTCTAGAGGAGAGACCCAGTACTTC. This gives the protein CSAPSRGETQYF.

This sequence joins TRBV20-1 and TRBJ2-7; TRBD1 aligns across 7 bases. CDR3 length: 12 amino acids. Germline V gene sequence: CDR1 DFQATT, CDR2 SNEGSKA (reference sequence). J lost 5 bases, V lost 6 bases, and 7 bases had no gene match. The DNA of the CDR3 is TGCAGTGCAGGAAGAGACAGGGACGAGCAGTACTTC. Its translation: CSAGRDRDEQYF.

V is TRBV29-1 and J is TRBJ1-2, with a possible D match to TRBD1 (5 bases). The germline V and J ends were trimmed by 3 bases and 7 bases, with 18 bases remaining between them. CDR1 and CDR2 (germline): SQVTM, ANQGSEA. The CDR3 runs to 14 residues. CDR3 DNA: TGCAGCGTTGATTCAGGGAGGAAGCACTGTGGCTACACCTTC. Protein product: CSVDSGRKHCGYTF.

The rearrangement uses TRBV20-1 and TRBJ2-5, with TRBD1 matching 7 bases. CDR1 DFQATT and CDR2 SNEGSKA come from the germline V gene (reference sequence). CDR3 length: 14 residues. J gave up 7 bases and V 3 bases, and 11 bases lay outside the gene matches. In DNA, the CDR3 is TGCAGTGCTAGGGGACAGAGGGGAACGGGGACCCAGTACTTC. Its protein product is CSARGQRGTGTQYF.

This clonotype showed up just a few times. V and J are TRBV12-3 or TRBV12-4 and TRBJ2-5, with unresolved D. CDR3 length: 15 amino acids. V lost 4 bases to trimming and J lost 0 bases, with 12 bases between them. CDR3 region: CASSSAAIHQETQYF. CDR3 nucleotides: TGTGCCAGCAGTTCAGCCGCTATTCACCAAGAGACCCAGTACTTC.

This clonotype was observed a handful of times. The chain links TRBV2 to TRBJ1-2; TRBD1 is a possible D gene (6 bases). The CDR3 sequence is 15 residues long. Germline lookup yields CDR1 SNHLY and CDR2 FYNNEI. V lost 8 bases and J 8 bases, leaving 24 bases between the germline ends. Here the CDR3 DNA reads TGTGCCAGCGGACCCTCCTTGGGGGCCCCGGAAGGCTACACCTTC. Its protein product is CASGPSLGAPEGYTF.

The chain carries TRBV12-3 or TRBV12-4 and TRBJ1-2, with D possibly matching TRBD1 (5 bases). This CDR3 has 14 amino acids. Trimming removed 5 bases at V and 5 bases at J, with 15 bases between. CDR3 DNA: TGTGCCAGCAGTCTAGAAGGGACGTTTTATGGCTACACCTTC. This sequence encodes CASSLEGTFYGYTF.

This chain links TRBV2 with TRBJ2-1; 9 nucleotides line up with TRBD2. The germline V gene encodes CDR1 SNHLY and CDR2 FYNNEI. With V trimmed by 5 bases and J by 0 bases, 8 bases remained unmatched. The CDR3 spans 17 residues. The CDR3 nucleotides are TGTGCCAGCAGTCCCACACTTAGCGGGAGCTCCTACAATGAGCAGTTCTTC. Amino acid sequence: CASSPTLSGSSYNEQFF.